Sequencing of this T cell receptor (beta chain) was carried out in a study of cytomegalovirus exposure and HLA in healthy donors. This clone was picked up one time. With 60 Vbeta and 13 Jbeta primers, the PCR was carried out. Libraries were prepared by immunoSEQ multiplex PCR; TCRdb keeps only in-frame clonotypes and omits some of them. The sample has about 160,000 clones, roughly 79% seen once. Material for sequencing was PBMCs. This sequence originates from a man younger than 45 in good health and CMV-seronegative.

The CDR3 protein is CAWSLTGYGYTF. The CDR3 DNA reads TGTGCCTGGAGCCTGACAGGGTATGGCTACACCTTC. V is TRBV30 and J is TRBJ1-2, with TRBD1 matching over 7 bases. V lost 3 bases to trimming and J lost 5 bases; unmatched junction nucleotides: 3. Germline CDR1 and CDR2: GTSNPN and SVGIG (reference sequence). CDR3 length equals 12 residues.